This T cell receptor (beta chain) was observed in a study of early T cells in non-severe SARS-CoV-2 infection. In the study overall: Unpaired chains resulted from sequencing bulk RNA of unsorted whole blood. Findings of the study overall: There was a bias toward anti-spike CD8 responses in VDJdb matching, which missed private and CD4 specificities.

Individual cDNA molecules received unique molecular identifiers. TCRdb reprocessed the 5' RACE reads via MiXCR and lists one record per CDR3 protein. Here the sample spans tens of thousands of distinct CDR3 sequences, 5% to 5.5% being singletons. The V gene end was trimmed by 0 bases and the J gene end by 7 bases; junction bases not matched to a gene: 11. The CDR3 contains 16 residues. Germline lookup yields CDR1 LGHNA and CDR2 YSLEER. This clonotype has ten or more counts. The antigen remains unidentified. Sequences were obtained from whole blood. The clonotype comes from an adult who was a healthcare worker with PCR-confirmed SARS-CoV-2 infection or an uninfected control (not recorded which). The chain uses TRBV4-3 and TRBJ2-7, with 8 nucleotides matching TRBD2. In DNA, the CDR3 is TGCGCCAGCAGCCAAGATCGGAGCGGGAGTAGTTATGAGCAGTACTTC. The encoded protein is CASSQDRSGSSYEQYF.